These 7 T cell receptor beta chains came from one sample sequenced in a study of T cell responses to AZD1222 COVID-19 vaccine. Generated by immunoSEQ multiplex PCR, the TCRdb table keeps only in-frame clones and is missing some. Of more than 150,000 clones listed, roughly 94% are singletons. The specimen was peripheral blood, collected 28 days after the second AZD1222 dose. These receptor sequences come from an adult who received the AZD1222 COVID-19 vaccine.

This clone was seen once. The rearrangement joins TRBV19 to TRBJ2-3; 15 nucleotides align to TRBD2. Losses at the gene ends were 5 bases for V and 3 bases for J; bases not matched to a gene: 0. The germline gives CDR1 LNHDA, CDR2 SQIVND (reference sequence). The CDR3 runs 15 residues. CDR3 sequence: CASSGLAGGTDTQYF. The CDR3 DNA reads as TGTGCCAGTAGTGGACTAGCGGGGGGGACAGATACGCAGTATTTT.

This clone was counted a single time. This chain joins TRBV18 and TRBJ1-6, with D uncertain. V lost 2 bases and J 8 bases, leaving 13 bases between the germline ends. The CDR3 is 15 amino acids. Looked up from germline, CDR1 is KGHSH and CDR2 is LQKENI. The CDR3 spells CASSPSANGDSPLHF. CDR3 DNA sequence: TGTGCCAGCTCACCAAGCGCTAACGGGGATTCACCCCTCCACTTT.

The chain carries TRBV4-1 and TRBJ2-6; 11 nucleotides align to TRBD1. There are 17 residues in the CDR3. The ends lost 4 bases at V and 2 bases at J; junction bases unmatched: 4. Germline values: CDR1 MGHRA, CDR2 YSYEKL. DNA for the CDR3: TGCGCCAGCAGCCTGTGGACAGGGGGCGCTGGGGCCAACGTCCTGACTTTC. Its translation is CASSLWTGGAGANVLTF.

DNA of the CDR3: TGTGCTAGTGGTTTGGATACCGGACGATACACTGAAGCTTTCTTT. Amino acid sequence: CASGLDTGRYTEAFF. This sequence joins TRBV12-5 and TRBJ1-1; D remains unclear. This CDR3 has 15 amino acids. The V gene's germline CDR1 is LGHNT and CDR2 FRNRAP. Trimming shortened V by 1 base and J by 3 bases, and 12 bases separated the two germline ends.

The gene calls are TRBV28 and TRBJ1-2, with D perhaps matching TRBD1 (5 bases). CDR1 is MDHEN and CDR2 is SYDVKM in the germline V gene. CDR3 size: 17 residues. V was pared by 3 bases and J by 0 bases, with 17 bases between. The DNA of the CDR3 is TGTGCCAGCAGTTTTACTGCCTGGAGGGACCCTAACTATGGCTACACCTTC. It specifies CASSFTAWRDPNYGYTF.

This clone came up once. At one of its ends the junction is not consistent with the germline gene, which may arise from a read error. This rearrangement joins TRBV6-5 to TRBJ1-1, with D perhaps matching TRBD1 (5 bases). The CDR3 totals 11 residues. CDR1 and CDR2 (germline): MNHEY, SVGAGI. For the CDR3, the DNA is TGTGCCAGCACTTACGGGGGATTAGCTTTCTTT. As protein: CASTYGGLAFF.

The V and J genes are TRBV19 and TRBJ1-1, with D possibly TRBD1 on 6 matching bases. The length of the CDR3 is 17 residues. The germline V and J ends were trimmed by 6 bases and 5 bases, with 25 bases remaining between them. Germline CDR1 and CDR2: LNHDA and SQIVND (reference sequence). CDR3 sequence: CASSLNRESGLKTEAFF. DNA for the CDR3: TGTGCCAGTAGCTTGAACAGGGAAAGTGGGTTAAAAACTGAAGCTTTCTTT.